The following is a T cell receptor beta chain sequence with its context. The table lists this clone with a few counts. Its antigen has not been determined. No base-level quality is on record; no much larger clone is a single base apart. The data originate from a study of STAT5B mutations in CD4+ large granular lymphocyte leukemia (dated by TCRdb to 2021 to 2024). About the study as a whole: Among healthy controls, the CDR3 'QG' motif was associated with a particular HLA allele. Flow cytometry on FACSCanto II or FACSVerse confirmed that purified fractions exceeded 95% purity among lymphocytes. The TCRbeta repertoires of CD4+ T-cell large granular lymphocyte leukemia patients were compared with the TCRbeta repertoires of healthy blood donors. Summary of the overall study and its limitations: Main leukemic clonotypes were private to each patient, although 25% to 30% of the main leukemic clonotypes were found at low frequency in the non-leukemic repertoires of other patients. TRBV06-family usage was enriched among the top patient clones (8/27) compared with healthy controls (2/35). CD4-sorted patient repertoires appeared more clonal than healthy CD4+ repertoires, and this difference persisted after removing the putative leukemic clones. The data were not HLA-matched, and the higher clonality in CD4+ T-LGLL than in CD8+ T-LGLL could be due to the relatively small sample size.

The immunoSEQ assay at survey resolution was used to sequence TCRbeta rearrangements from genomic DNA. Per the authors' processing: In the TCR sequencing data, the lowest productive clonotype frequency that could be detected was 2.59 x 10-5. Only productive TCRbeta rearrangements, meaning sequences that were complete and in-frame, were kept for the analyses. Sample clonality was computed as Simpson clonality in the immunoSEQ Analyzer version 3.0. Based on frequency, clones were grouped as very rare, small, medium, large (1-20%) or hyperexpanded (>20%). OLGA 1.2.3 estimated generation probabilities, VDJtools produced V-gene circos plots, VDJdb was queried for specificities, and GLIPH identified CDR3 motifs. The immuneACCESS repertoire file appears here via TCRdb, limited to in-frame rearrangements. These files lack a portion of the clones; in checked studies, under half of the deficit traces to unresolved V genes, and the cause of the others is not known. The DNA gave D and trimming, while V, J and clone size come from that table. Present in this sample are approximately 27,000 clones, 81% of which were seen just once. Clones ranked in the top ten supply less than 0.35% of the sample.

Buffy coats from 37 blood donors, supplied by the Finnish Red Cross blood service, were used as healthy controls. All TCR-sequenced material derived from peripheral blood: patient blood samples and healthy donor buffy coats. Ficoll-Hypaque gradient centrifugation was used to isolate peripheral blood mononuclear cells. For the healthy controls, CD4+ cells were obtained from buffy coats by magnetic purification. Genomic DNA was extracted using the Gentra Puregene Cell and Tissue kit, and a Qubit 2.0 fluorometer was used to quantify it. At the junction V is shortened by 0 bases and J by 9 bases, with 12 bases in between. Taken from cysteine to phenylalanine, the CDR3 has 14 residues. Of the read, only the CDR3 DNA is kept; its 42 bases are in frame from base 1. CDR1 and CDR2 (SEHNR, FQNEAQ) derive from the germline V gene (reference sequence).

The receptor's source is a human donor in good health. The sequenced material came from CD4+ T cells from blood buffy coats. This receptor chain uses TRBV7-9 and TRBJ1-5, with the D gene uncertain. The bases read TGTGCCAGCAGCTTAGCGGGGAGGGAAGGGCCCCAGCATTTT. This is translated as CASSLAGREGPQHF. The entire variable domain, with the stretches around the CDR3 drawn from the reference TRBV7-9 and TRBJ1-5 proteins, is DTGVSQNPRHKITKRGQNVTFRCDPISEHNRLYWYRQTLGQGPEFLTYFQNEAQLEKSRLLSDRFSAERPKGSFSTLEIQRTEQGDSAMYLCASSLAGREGPQHFGDGTRLSIL.